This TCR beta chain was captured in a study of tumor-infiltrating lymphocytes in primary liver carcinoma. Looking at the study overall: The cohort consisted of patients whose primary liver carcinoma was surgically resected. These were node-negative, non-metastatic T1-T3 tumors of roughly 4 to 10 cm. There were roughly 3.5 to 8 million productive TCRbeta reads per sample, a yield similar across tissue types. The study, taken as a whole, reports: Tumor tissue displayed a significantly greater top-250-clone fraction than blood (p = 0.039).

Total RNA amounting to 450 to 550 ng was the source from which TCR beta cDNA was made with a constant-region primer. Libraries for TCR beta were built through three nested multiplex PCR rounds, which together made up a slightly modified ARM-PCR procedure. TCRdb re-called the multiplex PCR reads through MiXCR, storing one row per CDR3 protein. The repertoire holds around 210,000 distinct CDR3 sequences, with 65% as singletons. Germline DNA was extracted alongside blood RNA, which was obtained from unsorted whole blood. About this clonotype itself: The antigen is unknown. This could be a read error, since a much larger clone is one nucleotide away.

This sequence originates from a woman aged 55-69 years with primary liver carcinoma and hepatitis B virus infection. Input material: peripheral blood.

DNA of the CDR3: TGCGCCAGCAGCCAAGGGGCGGGACAGACCTACGAGCAGTACTTC. It specifies CASSQGAGQTYEQYF. This chain joins TRBV4-1 and TRBJ2-7; weak D call: TRBD1 (7 bases). CDR1 is MGHRA, CDR2 YSYEKL, per germline. The V end was cut by 1 base, the J end by 2 bases, with 12 bases between. The CDR3 sequence is 15 residues long.